The rows below give T cell receptor beta chains drawn from one sample of a study of blood T cell repertoires in COVID-19. The assay was immunoSEQ multiplex PCR, and TCRdb's table has in-frame clones only and misses some. The sample consists of roughly 150,000 clones, over 80% of them appearing once. Sample: peripheral blood. Source of these receptors: an elderly woman with COVID-19, enrolled during active disease. Each CDR3 is given with its conserved first and last residue. A D gene is named only where the DNA matches it firmly. Size is stated for part of the rows, as once, few or many counts, or as a class when the clone is expanded.

D gene: -
J gene: TRBJ2-1
V gene: TRBV5-1
clone size: once
CDR3 protein: CASSLARQVDEQFF
CDR3 DNA: TGCGCCAGCAGCTTGGCCAGGCAGGTGGATGAGCAGTTCTTC

D gene: -
J gene: TRBJ1-2
V gene: TRBV7-3
clone size: -
CDR3 protein: CASSLATGMGGYTF
CDR3 DNA: TGTGCCAGCAGCTTGGCCACAGGGATGGGTGGCTACACCTTC

D gene: -
J gene: TRBJ1-5
V gene: TRBV10-3
clone size: -
CDR3 protein: CAISEFGSNQPQHF
CDR3 DNA: TGTGCCATCAGTGAGTTCGGGAGCAATCAGCCCCAGCATTTT

D gene: TRBD2
J gene: TRBJ2-1
V gene: TRBV7-2
clone size: -
CDR3 protein: CASSLAVLAADEQFF
CDR3 DNA: TGTGCCAGCAGCTTAGCCGTACTAGCGGCTGATGAGCAGTTCTTC

D gene: -
J gene: TRBJ1-5
V gene: TRBV19
clone size: -
CDR3 protein: CASSTQQNSNQPQHF
CDR3 DNA: TGTGCCAGTAGTACCCAACAGAATAGCAATCAGCCCCAGCATTTT

D gene: -
J gene: TRBJ2-3
V gene: TRBV6-6
clone size: -
CDR3 protein: CASSSKDTQYF
CDR3 DNA: TGTGCCAGCAGTTCCAAAGATACGCAGTATTTT

D gene: TRBD1
J gene: TRBJ1-5
V gene: TRBV5-6
clone size: -
CDR3 protein: CASSFGQGDQPQHF
CDR3 DNA: TGTGCCAGCAGCTTCGGACAGGGGGATCAGCCCCAGCATTTT

D gene: -
J gene: TRBJ2-1
V gene: TRBV11-3
clone size: -
CDR3 protein: CASSKQIHSSYNEQFF
CDR3 DNA: TGTGCCAGCAGTAAACAGATACATAGCTCCTACAATGAGCAGTTCTTC

D gene: -
J gene: TRBJ1-6
V gene: TRBV2
clone size: -
CDR3 protein: CASTERGRGPYNSPLHF
CDR3 DNA: TGTGCCAGCACCGAAAGGGGAAGAGGACCCTATAATTCACCCCTCCACTTT

D gene: -
J gene: TRBJ1-1
V gene: TRBV19
clone size: -
CDR3 protein: CASFGARAQDTEAFF
CDR3 DNA: TGTGCCAGTTTCGGCGCCAGGGCGCAGGACACTGAAGCTTTCTTT

D gene: -
J gene: TRBJ2-5
V gene: TRBV28
clone size: -
CDR3 protein: CASSFGGESGETQYF
CDR3 DNA: TGTGCCAGCAGTTTTGGAGGGGAGAGTGGAGAGACCCAGTACTTC

D gene: TRBD1
J gene: TRBJ1-1
V gene: TRBV4-2
clone size: -
CDR3 protein: CASSQESGGMVGTEAFF
CDR3 DNA: TGTGCCAGCAGCCAAGAGTCAGGGGGAATGGTGGGCACTGAAGCTTTCTTT

D gene: -
J gene: TRBJ2-1
V gene: TRBV27
clone size: few
CDR3 protein: CASSLSRINYNEQFF
CDR3 DNA: TGTGCCAGCAGTTTATCGAGGATTAACTACAATGAGCAGTTCTTC

D gene: TRBD2
J gene: TRBJ2-1
V gene: TRBV7-7
clone size: few
CDR3 protein: CASSLGLAGKYEQFF
CDR3 DNA: TGTGCTAGCAGCTTGGGACTAGCGGGGAAGTATGAGCAGTTCTTC

D gene: -
J gene: TRBJ2-7
V gene: TRBV5-1
clone size: -
CDR3 protein: CASSLGVNEQYF
CDR3 DNA: TGCGCCAGCAGCTTGGGTGTAAACGAGCAGTACTTC

D gene: -
J gene: TRBJ1-2
V gene: TRBV27
clone size: few
CDR3 protein: CASSLYRGGYGYTF
CDR3 DNA: TGTGCCAGCAGTTTATATCGGGGTGGCTATGGCTACACCTTC

D gene: -
J gene: TRBJ2-5
V gene: TRBV12-2
clone size: -
CDR3 protein: CASRLAPPGGAETQYF
CDR3 DNA: TGTGCAAGTCGCTTAGCCCCTCCAGGGGGCGCAGAGACCCAGTACTTC

D gene: TRBD1
J gene: TRBJ1-3
V gene: TRBV9
clone size: -
CDR3 protein: CASSQGQGSRNTIYF
CDR3 DNA: TGTGCCAGCAGCCAAGGACAGGGCTCTCGAAACACCATATATTTT

D gene: -
J gene: TRBJ1-1
V gene: TRBV3-1/TRBV3-2
clone size: -
CDR3 protein: CASSQGGGLNTEAFF
CDR3 DNA: TGTGCCAGCAGCCAAGGCGGGGGGTTGAACACTGAAGCTTTCTTT

D gene: -
J gene: TRBJ2-7
V gene: TRBV15
clone size: -
CDR3 protein: CATSRDRGIAYEQYF
CDR3 DNA: TGTGCCACCAGCAGAGATCGCGGTATAGCCTACGAGCAGTACTTC

D gene: TRBD2
J gene: TRBJ2-7
V gene: TRBV28
clone size: -
CDR3 protein: CASSLSPPAGGLNF
CDR3 DNA: TGTGCCAGCAGTTTATCCCCTCCCGCGGGAGGGCTGAACTTC

D gene: -
J gene: TRBJ1-5
V gene: TRBV2
clone size: -
CDR3 protein: CASSVGAPGQPQHF
CDR3 DNA: TGTGCCAGCAGTGTGGGGGCCCCTGGTCAGCCCCAGCATTTT

D gene: -
J gene: TRBJ2-1
V gene: TRBV5-1
clone size: -
CDR3 protein: CASSYDSGGEQFF
CDR3 DNA: TGCGCCAGCAGCTACGACTCCGGCGGGGAGCAGTTCTTC

D gene: -
J gene: TRBJ1-2
V gene: TRBV12-5
clone size: -
CDR3 protein: CASGTGSHIYGYTF
CDR3 DNA: TGTGCTAGTGGTACGGGGAGCCACATCTATGGCTACACCTTC

D gene: TRBD1
J gene: TRBJ1-4
V gene: TRBV15
clone size: -
CDR3 protein: CATSRDPAGTVKLFF
CDR3 DNA: TGTGCCACCAGCAGAGATCCGGCAGGGACAGTTAAACTGTTTTTT

D gene: TRBD2
J gene: TRBJ2-7
V gene: TRBV7-2
clone size: -
CDR3 protein: CASSFPRGGRGSYEQYF
CDR3 DNA: TGTGCCAGCAGCTTCCCCCGCGGTGGGAGGGGCTCCTACGAGCAGTACTTC

D gene: TRBD1
J gene: TRBJ2-7
V gene: TRBV12-5
clone size: -
CDR3 protein: CASGHPTGSYEQYF
CDR3 DNA: TGTGCTAGTGGTCACCCGACAGGGTCCTACGAGCAGTACTTC

D gene: TRBD2
J gene: TRBJ2-1
V gene: TRBV5-1
clone size: -
CDR3 protein: CASSFLAGNNEQFF
CDR3 DNA: TGCGCCAGCAGCTTCCTAGCGGGAAACAATGAGCAGTTCTTC

D gene: TRBD1
J gene: TRBJ2-7
V gene: TRBV5-1
clone size: -
CDR3 protein: CASSPGGTGIYEQYF
CDR3 DNA: TGCGCCAGCAGCCCTGGTGGGACAGGGATCTACGAGCAGTACTTC

D gene: -
J gene: TRBJ2-1
V gene: TRBV4-1
clone size: -
CDR3 protein: CASSRGQSLNYNEQFF
CDR3 DNA: TGCGCCAGCAGCCGAGGACAGTCGCTGAACTACAATGAGCAGTTCTTC

D gene: TRBD1
J gene: TRBJ1-1
V gene: TRBV11-3
clone size: -
CDR3 protein: CASSLHRGSTEAFF
CDR3 DNA: TGTGCCAGCAGCTTACACAGGGGATCGACTGAAGCTTTCTTT

D gene: -
J gene: TRBJ2-1
V gene: TRBV6-6
clone size: few
CDR3 protein: CASSYTMTAGEQFF
CDR3 DNA: TGTGCCAGCAGTTATACCATGACAGCGGGTGAGCAGTTCTTC

D gene: -
J gene: TRBJ2-7
V gene: TRBV7-8
clone size: -
CDR3 protein: CASSLVVGGARAEQYF
CDR3 DNA: TGTGCCAGCAGCTTAGTAGTTGGCGGGGCTAGGGCAGAGCAGTACTTC

D gene: -
J gene: TRBJ2-7
V gene: TRBV4-2
clone size: once
CDR3 protein: CASSQDKLSYEQYF
CDR3 DNA: TGTGCCAGCAGCCAAGATAAGCTAAGCTACGAGCAGTACTTC

D gene: TRBD1
J gene: TRBJ1-1
V gene: TRBV3-1/TRBV3-2
clone size: -
CDR3 protein: CASSQRGQYTEAFF
CDR3 DNA: TGTGCCAGCAGCCAGAGGGGACAGTACACTGAAGCTTTCTTT

D gene: -
J gene: TRBJ1-2
V gene: TRBV20-1
clone size: -
CDR3 protein: CSGGDYGYTF
CDR3 DNA: TGCAGTGGGGGGGACTATGGCTACACCTTC

D gene: -
J gene: TRBJ1-1
V gene: TRBV15
clone size: -
CDR3 protein: CATSRDNTLTEAFF
CDR3 DNA: TGTGCCACCAGCAGAGATAACACCCTGACTGAAGCTTTCTTT

D gene: -
J gene: TRBJ1-5
V gene: TRBV6-4
clone size: -
CDR3 protein: CASSDSARVRDNQPQHF
CDR3 DNA: TGTGCCAGCAGTGACTCTGCGCGGGTTCGTGACAATCAGCCCCAGCATTTT

D gene: -
J gene: TRBJ1-2
V gene: TRBV19
clone size: once
CDR3 protein: CASSIDLAISYGYTF
CDR3 DNA: TGTGCCAGTAGTATAGATCTGGCAATTTCCTATGGCTACACCTTC

D gene: TRBD1
J gene: TRBJ1-2
V gene: TRBV19
clone size: -
CDR3 protein: CASHDRGLGYGYTF
CDR3 DNA: TGTGCCAGCCACGACAGGGGGCTGGGCTATGGCTACACCTTC

D gene: TRBD1
J gene: TRBJ1-2
V gene: TRBV9
clone size: once
CDR3 protein: CASSVEGQGALGYTF
CDR3 DNA: TGTGCCAGCAGCGTAGAGGGACAGGGGGCGCTTGGCTACACCTTC

D gene: TRBD1
J gene: TRBJ1-2
V gene: TRBV5-1
clone size: many
CDR3 protein: CASSPLARGDGYTF
CDR3 DNA: TGCGCCAGCAGCCCCTTAGCCAGGGGGGATGGCTACACCTTC

D gene: TRBD2
J gene: TRBJ2-5
V gene: TRBV28
clone size: -
CDR3 protein: CASSYKLAGTKETQYF
CDR3 DNA: TGTGCCAGCAGTTACAAACTAGCGGGAACTAAAGAGACCCAGTACTTC

D gene: TRBD2
J gene: TRBJ2-3
V gene: TRBV2
clone size: -
CDR3 protein: CASSRLAGGDTQYF
CDR3 DNA: TGTGCCAGCAGCAGACTAGCGGGAGGAGATACGCAGTATTTT

D gene: TRBD2
J gene: TRBJ2-3
V gene: TRBV24-1
clone size: once
CDR3 protein: CATSDASGGGTQYF
CDR3 DNA: TGTGCCACCAGTGATGCCTCGGGGGGGGGTACGCAGTATTTT

D gene: TRBD2
J gene: TRBJ2-2
V gene: TRBV5-1
clone size: -
CDR3 protein: CASSLVSGGNTGELFF
CDR3 DNA: TGCGCCAGCAGCTTGGTCAGCGGGGGGAACACCGGGGAGCTGTTTTTT

D gene: -
J gene: TRBJ1-4
V gene: TRBV5-1
clone size: -
CDR3 protein: CASSLQGASGKLFF
CDR3 DNA: TGCGCCAGCAGCTTGCAGGGCGCCTCAGGAAAACTGTTTTTT

D gene: TRBD1
J gene: TRBJ2-7
V gene: TRBV10-1
clone size: -
CDR3 protein: CASSDPRCRDRAYEQYF
CDR3 DNA: TGCGCCAGCAGTGACCCCCGGTGTCGCGACAGGGCGTACGAGCAGTACTTC

D gene: -
J gene: TRBJ2-7
V gene: TRBV18
clone size: -
CDR3 protein: CASSHRGTGSYEQYF
CDR3 DNA: TGTGCCAGCTCACATCGGGGTACGGGCTCCTACGAGCAGTACTTC

D gene: -
J gene: TRBJ2-7
V gene: TRBV20-1
clone size: once
CDR3 protein: CSVVQNYEQYF
CDR3 DNA: TGCAGTGTTGTACAGAACTACGAGCAGTACTTC

D gene: -
J gene: TRBJ2-5
V gene: TRBV7-5
clone size: -
CDR3 protein: CVRSPGGLAAYQETQYF
CDR3 DNA: TGTGTCAGAAGCCCGGGGGGACTAGCGGCTTACCAAGAGACCCAGTACTTC

D gene: TRBD2
J gene: TRBJ2-7
V gene: TRBV7-3
clone size: -
CDR3 protein: CASSLGLAGVYEQYF
CDR3 DNA: TGTGCCAGCAGCTTAGGACTAGCGGGAGTTTACGAGCAGTACTTC

D gene: -
J gene: TRBJ1-4
V gene: TRBV29-1
clone size: once
CDR3 protein: CSVEEAGSEKLFF
CDR3 DNA: TGCAGCGTTGAAGAGGCGGGGAGTGAAAAACTGTTTTTT

D gene: -
J gene: TRBJ1-6
V gene: TRBV5-4
clone size: -
CDR3 protein: CASSSGSEGQVSSPLHF
CDR3 DNA: TGTGCCAGCAGCTCAGGTTCGGAGGGGCAAGTTAGTTCACCCCTCCACTTT

D gene: -
J gene: TRBJ1-2
V gene: TRBV18
clone size: -
CDR3 protein: CASSPEGSYGYTF
CDR3 DNA: TGTGCCAGCTCACCAGAGGGTTCGTATGGCTACACCTTC